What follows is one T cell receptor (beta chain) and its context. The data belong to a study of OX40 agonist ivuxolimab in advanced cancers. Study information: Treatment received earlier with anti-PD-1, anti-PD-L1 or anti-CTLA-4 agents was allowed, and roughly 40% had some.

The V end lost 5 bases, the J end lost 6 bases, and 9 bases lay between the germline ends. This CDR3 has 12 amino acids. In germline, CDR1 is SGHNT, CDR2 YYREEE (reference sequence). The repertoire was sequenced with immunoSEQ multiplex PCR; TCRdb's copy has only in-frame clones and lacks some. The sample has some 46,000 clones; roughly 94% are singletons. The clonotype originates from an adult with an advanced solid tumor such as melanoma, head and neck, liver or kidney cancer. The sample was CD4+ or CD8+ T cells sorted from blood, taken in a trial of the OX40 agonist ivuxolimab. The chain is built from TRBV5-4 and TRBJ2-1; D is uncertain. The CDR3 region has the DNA TGTGCCAGCAGTCGGCCGGGCAATGAGCAGTTCTTC. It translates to CASSRPGNEQFF.